This TCR beta chain originates from a study of blood T cells in healthy people across ages. A second roughly 6 to 11 cycle PCR used barcoded and J-beta primers. A single record per CDR3 protein comes from TCRdb applying MiXCR to the 5' RACE reads. The sample gives 790,000 or so distinct CDR3 sequences, 45% to 70% of which show up once; around 24% is in the top ten. The sample was blood. The sequence was collected from a man between 40 and 49 years old in good health.

The CDR3 bases are TGTGCCAGCAGCCCTAATGGACAGGGGTTACTAGAGACCCAGTACTTC. Translating gives CASSPNGQGLLETQYF. The chain joins TRBV7-8 to TRBJ2-7; 9 bases are a match to TRBD1. The J call may be wrong; the DNA end is better matched by TRBJ2-5. CDR3 size: 16 residues. Germline CDR1 and CDR2: SGHVS and FQNEAQ.